The 14 T cell receptor beta chains given below trace back to one sample, sequenced in a study of T cell responses to AZD1222 COVID-19 vaccine. The method was immunoSEQ multiplex PCR; TCRdb's version includes in-frame clones alone and lacks a portion of them. The table includes tens of thousands of clones, about 88% detected once. The sequences come from peripheral blood, collected 28 days after the second AZD1222 dose. These receptors originate from an adult who received the AZD1222 COVID-19 vaccine.

The chain is built from TRBV30 and TRBJ2-5; 10 bases map to TRBD2. The CDR3 length is 17 residues. CDR1 is GTSNPN, CDR2 SVGIG, per germline (reference sequence). With V trimmed by 2 bases and J by 7 bases, 16 bases remained unmatched. The CDR3 nucleotides are TGTGCCTGGAGTTCGGCGGCAGCGGGGGGGAGGTTTTTGACCCAGTACTTC. Encoded protein: CAWSSAAAGGRFLTQYF.

The chain recombines TRBV10-1 with TRBJ1-1; 8 positions match TRBD1. The V and J ends lost 3 bases and 1 base, in that order; junction bases with no gene match: 4. This CDR3 region has 15 residues. Germline values: CDR1 WNHNN, CDR2 SYGVQD (reference sequence). DNA of the CDR3: TGCGCCAGCAGTGATCATGGGACAGGGAACACTGAAGCTTTCTTT. Translating it yields CASSDHGTGNTEAFF.

The chain carries TRBV25-1 and TRBJ2-5; 10 bases agree with TRBD2. J lost 0 bases, V lost 6 bases, and 4 bases had no gene match. The CDR3 consists of 15 residues. Germline V gene lookup returns CDR1 MGHDK and CDR2 SYGVNS. The CDR3 nucleotides read TGTGCCAGCAGCCGAGCGGGGGGGTACCAAGAGACCCAGTACTTC. This sequence encodes CASSRAGGYQETQYF.

The chain employs TRBV6-2 or TRBV6-3 and TRBJ1-5; D is undetermined. Germline CDR1 reads MNHEY; CDR2 reads SVGEGT. The CDR3 runs to 18 residues. Trimming removed 2 bases at V and 0 bases at J, with 17 bases between. CDR3: CASSYPLGRVSSNQPQHF. For the CDR3, the DNA is TGTGCCAGCAGTTACCCCTTAGGCCGAGTTTCTAGCAATCAGCCCCAGCATTTT.

The chain joins TRBV4-1 to TRBJ2-5, with D perhaps assigned TRBD1 or TRBD2 (6 bases each). Germline V CDR1 and CDR2: MGHRA, YSYEKL. V shed 0 bases and J shed 2 bases, with 13 bases lying between them. The CDR3 runs 16 residues. This CDR3 is CASSQDFRGGQETQYF. The CDR3 nucleotides are TGCGCCAGCAGCCAAGATTTTCGAGGGGGGCAAGAGACCCAGTACTTC.

V usage is TRBV11-2 and J usage is TRBJ2-7; D might be TRBD1 (6 bases). The CDR3 spans 14 residues. V was trimmed by 6 bases and J by 0 bases, leaving 12 bases between them. Germline loops: CDR1 SGHAT, CDR2 FQNNGV. The CDR3 DNA reads TGTGCCAGCAGTCGACAGGCGAACTCCTACGAGCAGTACTTC. Its protein product is CASSRQANSYEQYF.

J is TRBJ1-1 and V is TRBV5-4, with 8 bases that match TRBD1. With V trimmed by 4 bases and J by 3 bases, 5 bases remained unmatched. CDR1 SGHNT and CDR2 YYREEE come from the germline V gene (reference sequence). CDR3 size: 14 residues. CDR3 nucleotide sequence: TGTGCCAGCAGCCCGCGGACAGGGTACACTGAAGCTTTCTTT. Translated: CASSPRTGYTEAFF.

This clone was seen just once. The gene calls are TRBV10-2 and TRBJ2-2; 8 bases match TRBD1. The CDR3 contains 15 residues. CDR1 is WSHSY, CDR2 SAAADI, per germline. With V trimmed by 6 bases and J by 0 bases, 3 bases remained unmatched. In nucleotides, the CDR3 is TGCGCCAGCAGACAGGGGGACGCGAACACCGGGGAGCTGTTTTTT. Translation: CASRQGDANTGELFF.

The chain uses TRBV2 and TRBJ1-1; no firm D call. The length of the CDR3 is 11 residues. V gave up 9 bases and J gave up 0 bases, with 5 bases separating them. Looked up from germline, CDR1 is SNHLY and CDR2 is FYNNEI. CDR3 loop: CASGMNTEAFF. The CDR3 nucleotides are TGTGCCAGTGGGATGAACACTGAAGCTTTCTTT.

The V call is TRBV4-2, the J call TRBJ1-4, with no clear D. V was cut by 4 bases and J by 0 bases, with 9 bases left in between. CDR1 LGHNA and CDR2 YNFKEQ come from the germline V gene. The CDR3 runs to 15 residues. The CDR3 nucleotides read TGTGCCAGCAGCCGAAACCCTGCAACTAATGAAAAACTGTTTTTT. Translation: CASSRNPATNEKLFF.

The chain has TRBV5-6 and TRBJ1-2, with D maybe TRBD1 (6 bases). The V end lost 1 base, the J end lost 3 bases, and 10 bases lay between the germline ends. The CDR3 is 14 residues long. Germline lookup yields CDR1 SGHDT and CDR2 YYEEEE. The CDR3 reads CASSLNRADYGYTF. CDR3 bases: TGTGCCAGCAGCTTGAACAGGGCGGACTATGGCTACACCTTC.

The V gene is TRBV7-9, the J gene TRBJ1-2, with 7 bases fitting TRBD1. The V segment lost 5 bases and the J segment 4 bases; nucleotides outside the gene matches: 4. CDR3 length: 13 amino acids. Germline V lookup: CDR1 SEHNR, CDR2 FQNEAQ (reference sequence). The CDR3 sequence: CASSPTGPYGYTF. CDR3 nucleotide sequence: TGTGCCAGCAGCCCGACAGGGCCCTATGGCTACACCTTC.

The chain joins TRBV6-1 to TRBJ1-5; D is ambiguous. This CDR3 spans 15 amino acids. Germline V gene lookup returns CDR1 MNHNS and CDR2 SASEGT. V dropped 0 bases and J dropped 0 bases, with 6 bases sitting between them. In DNA, the CDR3 is TGTGCCAGCAGTGAAGCCGTTTATAGCAATCAGCCCCAGCATTTT. This codes for CASSEAVYSNQPQHF.

The chain uses TRBV15 and TRBJ1-1; D ambiguous. CDR1 and CDR2 (germline): LNHNV, YYDKDF (reference sequence). This CDR3 comprises 14 residues. The V end was cut by 0 bases, the J end by 7 bases, with 12 bases between. The CDR3 sequence: CATSRDLTLGEAFF. The CDR3 DNA reads TGTGCCACCAGCAGAGATCTTACCCTGGGTGAAGCTTTCTTT.